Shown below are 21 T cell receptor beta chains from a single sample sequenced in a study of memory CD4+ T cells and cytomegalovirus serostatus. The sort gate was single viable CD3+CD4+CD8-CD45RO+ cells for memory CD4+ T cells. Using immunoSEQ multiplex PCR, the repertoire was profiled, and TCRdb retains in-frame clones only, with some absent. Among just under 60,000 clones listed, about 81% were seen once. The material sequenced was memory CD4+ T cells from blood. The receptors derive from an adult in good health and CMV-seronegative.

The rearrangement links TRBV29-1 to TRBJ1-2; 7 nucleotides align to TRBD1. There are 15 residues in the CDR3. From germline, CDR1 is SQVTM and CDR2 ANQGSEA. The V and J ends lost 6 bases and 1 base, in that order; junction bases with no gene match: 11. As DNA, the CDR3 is TGCAGCGTAACAAGGACAGGCCTTCTTAACTATGGCTACACCTTC. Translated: CSVTRTGLLNYGYTF.

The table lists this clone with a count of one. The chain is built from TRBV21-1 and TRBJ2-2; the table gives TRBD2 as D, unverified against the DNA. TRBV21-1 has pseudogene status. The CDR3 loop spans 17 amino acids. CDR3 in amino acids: CASSTFGLAGNTGELFF. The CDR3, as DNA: TGTGCCAGCAGCACTTTTGGACTAGCGGGGAACACCGGGGAGCTGTTTTTT.

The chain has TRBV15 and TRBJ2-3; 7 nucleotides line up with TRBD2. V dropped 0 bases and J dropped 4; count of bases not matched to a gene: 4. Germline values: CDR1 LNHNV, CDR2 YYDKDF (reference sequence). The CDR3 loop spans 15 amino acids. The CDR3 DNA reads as TGTGCCACCAGCAGAGATGAAGCGGGGTCAGATACGCAGTATTTT. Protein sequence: CATSRDEAGSDTQYF.

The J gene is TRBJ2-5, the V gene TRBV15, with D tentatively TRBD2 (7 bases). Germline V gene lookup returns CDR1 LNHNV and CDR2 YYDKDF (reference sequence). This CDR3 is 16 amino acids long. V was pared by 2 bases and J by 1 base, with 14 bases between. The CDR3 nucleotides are TGTGCCACCAGCAGACTCTCGGGGGGCACCCAAGAGACCCAGTACTTC. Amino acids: CATSRLSGGTQETQYF.

This chain's CDR3 is CAWSLAGHYTEAFF. The DNA for the CDR3 is TGTGCCTGGAGTCTGGCAGGGCACTACACTGAAGCTTTCTTT. This chain connects TRBV30 to TRBJ1-1; TRBD1 is a possible D gene (5 bases). CDR1 is GTSNPN and CDR2 is SVGIG in the germline V gene (reference sequence). Between the trimmed V and J ends, which lost 2 bases and 3 bases, there was a span of 13 bases. The CDR3 loop spans 14 amino acids. Full variable domain (remainder filled in from reference TRBV30 and TRBJ1-1): SQTIHQWPATLVQPVGSPLSLECTVEGTSNPNLYWYRQAAGRGLQLLFYSVGIGQISSEVPQNLSASRPQDRQFILSSKKLLLSDSGFYLCAWSLAGHYTEAFFGQGTRLTVV.

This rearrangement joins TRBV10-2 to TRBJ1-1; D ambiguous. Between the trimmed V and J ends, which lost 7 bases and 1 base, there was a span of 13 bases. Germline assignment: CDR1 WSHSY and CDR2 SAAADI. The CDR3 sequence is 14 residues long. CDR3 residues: CASTQAQGNTEAFF. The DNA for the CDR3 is TGCGCCAGCACCCAAGCCCAAGGGAACACTGAAGCTTTCTTT.

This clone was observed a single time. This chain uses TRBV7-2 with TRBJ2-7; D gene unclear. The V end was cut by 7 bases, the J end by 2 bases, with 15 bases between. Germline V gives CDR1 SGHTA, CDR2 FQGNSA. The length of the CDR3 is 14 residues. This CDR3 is CASTLTPSTYEQYF. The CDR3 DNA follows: TGTGCCAGCACCCTGACACCCTCCACCTACGAGCAGTACTTC. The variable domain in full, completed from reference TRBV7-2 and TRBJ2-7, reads GAGVSQSPSNKVTEKGKDVELRCDPISGHTALYWYRQSLGQGLEFLIYFQGNSAPDKSGLPSDRFSAERTGGSVSTLTIQRTQQEDSAVYLCASTLTPSTYEQYFGPGTRLTVT.

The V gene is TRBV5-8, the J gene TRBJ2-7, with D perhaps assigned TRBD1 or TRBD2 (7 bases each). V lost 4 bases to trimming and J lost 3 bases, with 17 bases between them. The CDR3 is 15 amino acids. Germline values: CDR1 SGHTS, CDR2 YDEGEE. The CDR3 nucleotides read TGTGCCAGCAGCCCGCGGGGGACAGCTTACTACGAGCAGTACTTC. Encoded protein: CASSPRGTAYYEQYF.

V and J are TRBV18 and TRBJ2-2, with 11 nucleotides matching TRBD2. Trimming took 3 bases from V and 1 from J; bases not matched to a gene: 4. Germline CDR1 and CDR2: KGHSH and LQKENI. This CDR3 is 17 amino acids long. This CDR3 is CASSPMTSGKNTGELFF. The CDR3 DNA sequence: TGTGCCAGCTCACCGATGACTAGCGGGAAGAACACCGGGGAGCTGTTTTTT. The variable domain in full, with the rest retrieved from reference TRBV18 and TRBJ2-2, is NAGVMQNPRHLVRRRGQEARLRCSPMKGHSHVYWYRQLPEEGLKFMVYLQKENIIDESGMPKERFSAEFPKEGPSILRIQQVVRGDSAAYFCASSPMTSGKNTGELFFGEGSRLTVL.

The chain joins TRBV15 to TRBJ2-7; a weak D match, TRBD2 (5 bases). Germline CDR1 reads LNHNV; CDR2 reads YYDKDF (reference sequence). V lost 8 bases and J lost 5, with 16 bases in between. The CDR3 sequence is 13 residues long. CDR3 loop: CATSLGVGHEQYF. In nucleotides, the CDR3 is TGTGCCACCTCGCTCGGGGTGGGCCACGAGCAGTACTTC.

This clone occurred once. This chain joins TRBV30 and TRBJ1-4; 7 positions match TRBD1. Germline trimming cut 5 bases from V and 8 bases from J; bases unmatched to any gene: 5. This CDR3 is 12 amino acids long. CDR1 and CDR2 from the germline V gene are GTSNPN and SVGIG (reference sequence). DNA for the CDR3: TGTGCCTGGTTGACAGGGAGGGAAAAACTGTTTTTT. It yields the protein CAWLTGREKLFF.

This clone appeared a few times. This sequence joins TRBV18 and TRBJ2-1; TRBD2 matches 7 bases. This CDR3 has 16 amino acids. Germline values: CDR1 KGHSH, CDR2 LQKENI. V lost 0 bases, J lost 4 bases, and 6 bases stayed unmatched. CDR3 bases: TGTGCCAGCTCACCACCGCGCGGGAGTGGGTACAATGAGCAGTTCTTC. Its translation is CASSPPRGSGYNEQFF.

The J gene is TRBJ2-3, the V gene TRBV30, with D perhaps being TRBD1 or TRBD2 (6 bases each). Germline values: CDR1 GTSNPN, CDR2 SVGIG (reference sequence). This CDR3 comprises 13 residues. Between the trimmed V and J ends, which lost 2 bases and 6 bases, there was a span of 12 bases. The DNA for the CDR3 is TGTGCCTGGAGTCGCAGGAGGGGGGATACGCAGTATTTT. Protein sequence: CAWSRRRGDTQYF. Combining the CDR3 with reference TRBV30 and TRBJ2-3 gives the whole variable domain SQTIHQWPATLVQPVGSPLSLECTVEGTSNPNLYWYRQAAGRGLQLLFYSVGIGQISSEVPQNLSASRPQDRQFILSSKKLLLSDSGFYLCAWSRRRGDTQYFGPGTRLTVL.

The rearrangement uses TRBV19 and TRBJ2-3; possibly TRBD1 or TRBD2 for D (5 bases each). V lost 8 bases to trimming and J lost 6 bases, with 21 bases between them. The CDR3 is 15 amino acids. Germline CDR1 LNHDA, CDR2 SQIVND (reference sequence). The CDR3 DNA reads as TGTGCCAGTTCACCGGGACGATCCGTCCGCGATACGCAGTATTTT. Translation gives CASSPGRSVRDTQYF.

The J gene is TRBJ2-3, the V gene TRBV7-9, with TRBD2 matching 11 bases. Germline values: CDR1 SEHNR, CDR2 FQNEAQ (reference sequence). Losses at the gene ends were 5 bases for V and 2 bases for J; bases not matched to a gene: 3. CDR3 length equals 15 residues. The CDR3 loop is CASSRLAGTTDTQYF. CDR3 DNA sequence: TGTGCCAGCAGCAGACTAGCGGGGACCACAGATACGCAGTATTTT. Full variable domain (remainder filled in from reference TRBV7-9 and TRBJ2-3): DTGVSQNPRHKITKRGQNVTFRCDPISEHNRLYWYRQTLGQGPEFLTYFQNEAQLEKSRLLSDRFSAERPKGSFSTLEIQRTEQGDSAMYLCASSRLAGTTDTQYFGPGTRLTVL.

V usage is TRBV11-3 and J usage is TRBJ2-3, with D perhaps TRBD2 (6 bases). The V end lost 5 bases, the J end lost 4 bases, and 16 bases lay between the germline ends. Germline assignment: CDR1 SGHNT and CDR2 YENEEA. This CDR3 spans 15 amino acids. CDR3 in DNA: TGTGCCAGCAGCCCCCGAGGAGGGGTGGCAGATACGCAGTATTTT. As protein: CASSPRGGVADTQYF. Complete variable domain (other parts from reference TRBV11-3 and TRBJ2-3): EAGVVQSPRYKIIEKKQPVAFWCNPISGHNTLYWYLQNLGQGPELLIRYENEEAVDDSQLPKDRFSAERLKGVDSTLKIQPAELGDSAVYLCASSPRGGVADTQYFGPGTRLTVL.

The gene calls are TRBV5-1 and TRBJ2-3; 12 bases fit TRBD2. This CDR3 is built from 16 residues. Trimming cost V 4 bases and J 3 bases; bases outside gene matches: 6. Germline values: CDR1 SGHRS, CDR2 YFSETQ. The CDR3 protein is CASSPPTSGRTDTQYF. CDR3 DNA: TGCGCCAGCAGCCCTCCGACTAGCGGGAGAACAGATACGCAGTATTTT.

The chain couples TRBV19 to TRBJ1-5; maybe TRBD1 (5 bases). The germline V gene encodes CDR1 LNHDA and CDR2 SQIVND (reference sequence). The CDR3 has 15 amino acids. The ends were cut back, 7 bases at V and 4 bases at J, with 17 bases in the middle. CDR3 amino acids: CASTRGTGGNQPQHF. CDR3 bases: TGTGCCAGTACGCGGGGGACGGGAGGTAATCAGCCCCAGCATTTT. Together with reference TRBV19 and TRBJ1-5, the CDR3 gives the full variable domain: DGGITQSPKYLFRKEGQNVTLSCEQNLNHDAMYWYRQDPGQGLRLIYYSQIVNDFQKGDIAEGYSVSREKKESFPLTVTSAQKNPTAFYLCASTRGTGGNQPQHFGDGTRLSIL.

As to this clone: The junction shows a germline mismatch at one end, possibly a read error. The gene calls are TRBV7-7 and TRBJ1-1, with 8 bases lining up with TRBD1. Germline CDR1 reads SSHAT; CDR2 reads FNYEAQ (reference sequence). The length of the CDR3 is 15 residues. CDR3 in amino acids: CASSPDGQGITEAFF. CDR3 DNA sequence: TGTGCTAGCAGCCCGGACGGACAGGGTATCACTGAAGCTTTCTTT.

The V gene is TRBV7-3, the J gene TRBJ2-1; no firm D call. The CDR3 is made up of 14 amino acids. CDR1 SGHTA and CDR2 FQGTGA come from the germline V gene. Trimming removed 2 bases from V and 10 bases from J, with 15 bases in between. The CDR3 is CASSLEPPPGEQFF. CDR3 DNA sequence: TGTGCCAGCAGCTTAGAACCTCCACCCGGGGAGCAGTTCTTC.

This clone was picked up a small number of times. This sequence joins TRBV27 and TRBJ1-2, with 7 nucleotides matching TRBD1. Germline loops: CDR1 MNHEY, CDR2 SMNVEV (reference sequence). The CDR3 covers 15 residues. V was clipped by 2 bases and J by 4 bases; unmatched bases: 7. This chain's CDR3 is CASSLKGSGGYGYTF. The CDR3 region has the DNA TGTGCCAGCAGTTTAAAGGGTTCAGGGGGCTATGGCTACACCTTC.